The next 13 T cell receptor beta chains were all read from a single sample in a study of shared clonotypes between healthy human individuals. Clones were read by immunoSEQ multiplex PCR, and TCRdb kept only the in-frame ones, dropping some. This table holds about 710,000 clones, approximately 77% found once. Sequenced input: memory CD4+ T cells sorted from blood. Subset indicated: CD45RA-negative fraction. The receptors here all came from a woman between 25 and 40 years old in good health.

V usage is TRBV7-2 and J usage is TRBJ2-7, with D perhaps TRBD2 (6 bases). The CDR3 is made up of 15 amino acids. Between the trimmed V and J ends, which lost 8 bases and 0 bases, there was a span of 17 bases. Germline V lookup: CDR1 SGHTA, CDR2 FQGNSA. The CDR3 region has the DNA TGTGCCAGCCAGCAATTAGTCGGGAGCTCCTACGAGCAGTACTTC. It is translated as CASQQLVGSSYEQYF.

The CDR3 reads CASSMNGHWDNEQFF. The CDR3 DNA reads TGTGCCAGTAGTATGAATGGACATTGGGACAATGAGCAGTTCTTC. The V and J genes are TRBV19 and TRBJ2-1, with D possibly matching TRBD1 (5 bases). The CDR3 consists of 15 residues. Trimming left V 3 bases short and J 5 bases short, with 14 bases between. Germline V gene sequence: CDR1 LNHDA, CDR2 SQIVND (reference sequence).

This chain links TRBV20-1 with TRBJ2-7; D may be TRBD1 or TRBD2 (5 bases each). Per the germline V gene, CDR1 is DFQATT and CDR2 is SNEGSKA (reference sequence). V lost 3 bases and J lost 5, with 8 bases in between. This CDR3 spans 11 amino acids. In DNA, the CDR3 is TGCAGTGCTAGGGGGACCCACGAGCAGTACTTC. Protein: CSARGTHEQYF.

This clone was found many times. CDR3 nucleotides: TGTGCCAGTAGTATAGATCCCGCCGGAGTGGGGAGTGATCAGCCCCAGCATTTT. The encoded protein is CASSIDPAGVGSDQPQHF. V usage is TRBV19 and J usage is TRBJ1-5; no clear D gene. V lost 0 bases, J lost 5 bases, and 20 bases lay in between. CDR1 LNHDA and CDR2 SQIVND come from the germline V gene (reference sequence). The CDR3 contains 18 residues.

V is TRBV19 and J is TRBJ2-1; D uncertain. The germline CDR1 and CDR2 sequences are LNHDA and SQIVND (reference sequence). V dropped 4 bases and J dropped 2 bases, with 15 bases sitting between them. This CDR3 comprises 16 residues. The CDR3 region is CASSTYIGFPYNEQFF. The CDR3 DNA follows: TGTGCCAGTAGTACCTACATCGGGTTCCCCTACAATGAGCAGTTCTTC.

V gene TRBV9 combines with J gene TRBJ2-1; D possibly corresponds to TRBD2 (5 bases). CDR1 and CDR2 from the germline V gene are SGDLS and YYNGEE. The CDR3 totals 14 residues. V lost 6 bases, J lost 7 bases, and 17 bases lay in between. The CDR3 here is CASTRLEGSNEQFF. The CDR3 region has the DNA TGTGCCAGCACCAGATTGGAAGGGAGTAATGAGCAGTTCTTC.

In its sample, this clone was seen once. J is TRBJ2-7 and V is TRBV18; weak D call: TRBD2 (6 bases). The germline V gene encodes CDR1 KGHSH and CDR2 LQKENI. Trimming cost V 2 bases and J 7 bases, with 15 bases left between them. The CDR3 runs 14 residues. Written as DNA, the CDR3 is TGTGCCAGCTCACCAGAGGTCAAGGGGAGGGAGCAGTACTTC. Residues: CASSPEVKGREQYF. Full variable domain (remainder filled in from reference TRBV18 and TRBJ2-7): NAGVMQNPRHLVRRRGQEARLRCSPMKGHSHVYWYRQLPEEGLKFMVYLQKENIIDESGMPKERFSAEFPKEGPSILRIQQVVRGDSAAYFCASSPEVKGREQYFGPGTRLTVT.

The sample holds many counts of this clone. The chain employs TRBV6-6 and TRBJ1-1; D is unclear. Per the germline V gene, CDR1 is MNHNY and CDR2 is SVGAGI (reference sequence). Trimming left V 7 bases short and J 3 bases short, with 12 bases between. This CDR3 comprises 13 residues. The chain's CDR3 is CASNRGQDTEAFF. The CDR3 coding sequence is TGTGCCAGCAATCGAGGGCAAGACACTGAAGCTTTCTTT.

This clone has a handful of counts. V usage is TRBV6-4 and J usage is TRBJ2-7, with 11 bases lining up with TRBD2. The CDR3 has 15 residues. With 7 bases clipped from V and 2 bases from J, the junction kept 7 bases outside the gene matches. CDR1 and CDR2 from the germline V gene are MRHNA and SNTAGT. DNA for the CDR3: TGTGCCAGCAAGCGCGGGACTAGCGGCCCCTACGAGCAGTACTTC. It specifies CASKRGTSGPYEQYF.

The gene calls are TRBV7-9 and TRBJ2-2, with D tentatively TRBD2 (5 bases). Germline lookup yields CDR1 SEHNR and CDR2 FQNEAQ (reference sequence). The CDR3 sequence is 16 residues long. V gave up 1 base and J gave up 0 bases, with 9 bases separating them. The DNA of the CDR3 is TGTGCCAGCAGCTTAGTCGTAGCGACGAACACCGGGGAGCTGTTTTTT. This sequence encodes CASSLVVATNTGELFF.

V is TRBV21-1 and J is TRBJ2-7; the table's TRBD2 call for D was not verified on the DNA. TRBV21-1 corresponds to a pseudogene. The CDR3 length is 16 residues. The CDR3 spells CASSKARGCFSYEQYF. In DNA form, the CDR3 reads TGTGCCAGCAGCAAAGCTCGGGGTTGCTTCTCCTACGAGCAGTACTTC.

With regard to this clone: This CDR3 is also generated by other DNA sequences in the sample. The chain links TRBV6-4 to TRBJ2-3, with no clear D. Per germline, CDR1 MRHNA and CDR2 SNTAGT. The CDR3 contains 14 residues. The V end lost 4 bases, the J end lost 0 bases, and 8 bases lay between the germline ends. Here the CDR3 reads CASSAGLSTDTQYF. The CDR3 nucleotides read TGTGCCAGCAGTGCGGGCCTCAGCACAGATACGCAGTATTTT.

Comment on this clone: One base away lies a much larger clone, so this may be a sequencing read error. J is TRBJ2-3 and V is TRBV4-1, with D maybe TRBD2 (5 bases). Germline CDR1 reads MGHRA; CDR2 reads YSYEKL. V dropped 1 base and J dropped 0 bases, with 5 bases sitting between them. This CDR3 is built from 14 residues. CDR3: CASSQGTSTDTQYF. The CDR3 DNA sequence: TGCGCCAGCAGCCAAGGGACTAGCACAGATACGCAGTATTTT.